Below, one T cell receptor (beta chain) is given with its context. Its cognate antigen is unknown. The data stem from a study of CXCR3-negative and CXCR3-positive naive CD8 T cells. Whole-study findings and limits: For memory CD8+ cells diversity was much lower, but both naive subsets had comparably high diversity.

Libraries were UMI-labeled 5' RACE TRB cDNA. With the 5' RACE reads reprocessed, TCRdb shows one record per CDR3 protein and no DNA. This table lists under 7,500 distinct CDR3 sequences. The sequenced material came from naive CXCR3- CD8+ T cells from blood. Subset here: CD45RO-CCR7+CD27+CD95- naive CD8+ T cells lacking CXCR3 (TNR3-). The receptor comes from a human donor in good health. Some clones in this sample may be carry-over from other donors' samples.

The CDR3 here is CASSIGPGTGGYTF. This chain joins TRBV28 and TRBJ1-2. The CDR3 sequence is 14 residues long. Per germline, CDR1 MDHEN and CDR2 SYDVKM.